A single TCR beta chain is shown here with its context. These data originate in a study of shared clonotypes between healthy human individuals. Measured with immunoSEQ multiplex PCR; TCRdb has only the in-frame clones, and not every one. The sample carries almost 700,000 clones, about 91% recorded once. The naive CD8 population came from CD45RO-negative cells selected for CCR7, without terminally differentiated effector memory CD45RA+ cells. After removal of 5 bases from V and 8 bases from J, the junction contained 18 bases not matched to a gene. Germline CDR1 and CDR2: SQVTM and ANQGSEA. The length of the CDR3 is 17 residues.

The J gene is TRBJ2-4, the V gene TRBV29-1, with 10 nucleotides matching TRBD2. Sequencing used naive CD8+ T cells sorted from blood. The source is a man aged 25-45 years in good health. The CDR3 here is CSVLGRLAGAIKDIQYF. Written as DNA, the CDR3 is TGCAGCGTTCTTGGTCGGCTAGCGGGGGCCATTAAGGACATTCAGTACTTC.